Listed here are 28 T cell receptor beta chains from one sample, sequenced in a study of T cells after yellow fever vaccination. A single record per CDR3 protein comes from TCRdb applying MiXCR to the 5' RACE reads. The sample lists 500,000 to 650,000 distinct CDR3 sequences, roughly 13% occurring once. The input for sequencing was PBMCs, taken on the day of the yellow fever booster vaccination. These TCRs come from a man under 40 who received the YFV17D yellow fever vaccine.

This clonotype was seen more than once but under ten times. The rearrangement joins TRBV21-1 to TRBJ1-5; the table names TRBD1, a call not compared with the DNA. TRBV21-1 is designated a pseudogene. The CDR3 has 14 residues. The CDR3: CASSARAVHQPQHF. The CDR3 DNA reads TGTGCCAGCAGCGCCAGGGCAGTTCATCAGCCCCAGCATTTT.

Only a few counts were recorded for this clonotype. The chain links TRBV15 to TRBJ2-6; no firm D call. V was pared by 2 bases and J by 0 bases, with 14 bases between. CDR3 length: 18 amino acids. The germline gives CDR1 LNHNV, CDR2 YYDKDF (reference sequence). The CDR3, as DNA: TGTGCCACCAGCAGATCAACTGGAGCAAGCTCTGGGGCCAACGTCCTGACTTTC. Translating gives CATSRSTGASSGANVLTF.

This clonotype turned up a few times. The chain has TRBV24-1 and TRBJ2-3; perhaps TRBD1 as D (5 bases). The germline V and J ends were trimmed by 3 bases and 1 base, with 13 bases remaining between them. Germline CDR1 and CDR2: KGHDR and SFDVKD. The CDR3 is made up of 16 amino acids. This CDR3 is CATSDPGKRGTDTQYF. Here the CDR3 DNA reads TGTGCCACCAGTGATCCAGGGAAAAGGGGCACAGATACGCAGTATTTT.

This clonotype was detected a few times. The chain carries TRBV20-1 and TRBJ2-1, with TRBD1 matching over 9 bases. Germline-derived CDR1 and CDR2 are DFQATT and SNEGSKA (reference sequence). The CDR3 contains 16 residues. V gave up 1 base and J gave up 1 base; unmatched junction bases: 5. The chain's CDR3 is CSARAFGQGSYNEQFF. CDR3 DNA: TGCAGTGCTAGAGCCTTCGGACAGGGGTCCTACAATGAGCAGTTCTTC.

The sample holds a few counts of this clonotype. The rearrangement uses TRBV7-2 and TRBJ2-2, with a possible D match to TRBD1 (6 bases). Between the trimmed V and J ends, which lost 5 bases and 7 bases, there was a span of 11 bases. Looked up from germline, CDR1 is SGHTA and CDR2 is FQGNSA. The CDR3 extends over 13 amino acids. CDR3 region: CASSPGQYGELFF. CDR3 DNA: TGTGCCAGCAGCCCAGGACAGTACGGGGAGCTGTTTTTT. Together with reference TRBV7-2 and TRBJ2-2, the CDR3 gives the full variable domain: GAGVSQSPSNKVTEKGKDVELRCDPISGHTALYWYRQSLGQGLEFLIYFQGNSAPDKSGLPSDRFSAERTGGSVSTLTIQRTQQEDSAVYLCASSPGQYGELFFGEGSRLTVL.

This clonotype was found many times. The CDR3 protein is CASSALLGREQTDTQYF. CDR3 coding DNA: TGTGCCAGCAGTGCCCTGTTGGGGCGGGAACAAACAGATACGCAGTATTTT. The rearrangement uses TRBV28 and TRBJ2-3; a weak D match, TRBD2 (6 bases). In germline, CDR1 is MDHEN, CDR2 SYDVKM. Trimming stripped 5 bases from V and 3 bases from J, with 21 bases between. The length of the CDR3 is 17 residues.

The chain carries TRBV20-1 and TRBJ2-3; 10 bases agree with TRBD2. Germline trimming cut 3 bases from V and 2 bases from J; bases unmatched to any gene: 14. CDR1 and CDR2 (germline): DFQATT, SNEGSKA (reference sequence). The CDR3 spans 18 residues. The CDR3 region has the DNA TGCAGTGCTAGGGGGGCAGAAGGAGCGGGAGGGCCCACAGATACGCAGTATTTT. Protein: CSARGAEGAGGPTDTQYF.

In DNA, the CDR3 is TGTGCCACCCTCCGGGACAGGGTCGGCAATGAGCAGTTCTTC. Translating it yields CATLRDRVGNEQFF. The chain recombines TRBV19 with TRBJ2-1, with 9 bases identical to TRBD1. CDR1 and CDR2 (germline): LNHDA, SQIVND (reference sequence). The CDR3 totals 14 residues. The J segment lost 6 bases and the V segment lost 10 bases, leaving 10 bases of the junction unmatched.

CDR3 coding DNA: TGCGCCAGCAGCTTGGAGGGCGGGAAGTACGAGCAGTTCTTC. It yields the protein CASSLEGGKYEQFF. J is TRBJ2-1 and V is TRBV5-1; D is perhaps TRBD2 (6 bases). V lost 0 bases, J lost 10 bases, and 14 bases lay in between. Per germline, CDR1 SGHRS and CDR2 YFSETQ. The CDR3 length is 14 residues.

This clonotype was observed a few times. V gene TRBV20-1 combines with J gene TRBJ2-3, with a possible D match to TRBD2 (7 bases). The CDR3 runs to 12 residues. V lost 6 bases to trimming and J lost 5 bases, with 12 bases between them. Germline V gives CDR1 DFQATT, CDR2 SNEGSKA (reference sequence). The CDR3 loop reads CSAGGARDTQYF. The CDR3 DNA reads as TGCAGTGCGGGGGGGGCGCGAGATACGCAGTATTTT.

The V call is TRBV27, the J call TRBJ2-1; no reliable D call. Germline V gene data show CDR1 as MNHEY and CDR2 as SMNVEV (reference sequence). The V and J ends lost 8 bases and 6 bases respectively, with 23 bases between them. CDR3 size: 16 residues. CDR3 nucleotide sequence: TGTGCCAGCGGATCGGCTCGTGCTCAGATTGCCAATGAGCAGTTCTTC. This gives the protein CASGSARAQIANEQFF.

The CDR3, as DNA: TGTGCCAGCAGCCAAGGAGAGGACTTTAAGCAGTACTTC. This translates into CASSQGEDFKQYF. The genes are TRBV3-1 and TRBJ2-7, with TRBD2 as a possible D gene (5 bases). V was clipped by 1 base and J by 8 bases, with 12 bases between them. CDR1 and CDR2 (germline): LGHDT, YNNKEL (reference sequence). The CDR3 is made up of 13 amino acids.

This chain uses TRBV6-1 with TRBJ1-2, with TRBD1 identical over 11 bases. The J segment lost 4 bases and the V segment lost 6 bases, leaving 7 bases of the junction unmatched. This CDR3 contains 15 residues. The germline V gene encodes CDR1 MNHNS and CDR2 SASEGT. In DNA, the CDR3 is TGTGCCAGCAGACGCATGGGACAGGGGGGCTATGGCTACACCTTC. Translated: CASRRMGQGGYGYTF.

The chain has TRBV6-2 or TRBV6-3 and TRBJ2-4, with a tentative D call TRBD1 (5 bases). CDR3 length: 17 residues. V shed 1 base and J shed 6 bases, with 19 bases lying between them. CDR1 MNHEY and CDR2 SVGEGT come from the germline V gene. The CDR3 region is CASSYFHWTTMINIQYF. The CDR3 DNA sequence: TGTGCCAGCAGTTACTTTCATTGGACAACAATGATAAACATTCAGTACTTC.

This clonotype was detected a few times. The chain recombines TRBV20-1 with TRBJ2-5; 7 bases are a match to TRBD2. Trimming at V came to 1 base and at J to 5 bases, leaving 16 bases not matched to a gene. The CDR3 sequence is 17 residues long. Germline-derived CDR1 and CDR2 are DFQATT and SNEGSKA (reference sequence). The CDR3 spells CSARGASGGPIQETQYF. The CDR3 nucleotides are TGCAGTGCTAGAGGGGCTAGCGGAGGCCCAATACAGGAGACCCAGTACTTC.

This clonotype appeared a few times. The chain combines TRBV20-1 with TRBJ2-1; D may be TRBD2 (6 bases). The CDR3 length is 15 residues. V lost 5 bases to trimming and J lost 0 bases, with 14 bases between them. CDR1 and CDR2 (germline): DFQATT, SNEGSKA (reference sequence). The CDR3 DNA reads TGCAGTGCTCTCCCCCTAGCGCCCTCCTACAATGAGCAGTTCTTC. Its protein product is CSALPLAPSYNEQFF.

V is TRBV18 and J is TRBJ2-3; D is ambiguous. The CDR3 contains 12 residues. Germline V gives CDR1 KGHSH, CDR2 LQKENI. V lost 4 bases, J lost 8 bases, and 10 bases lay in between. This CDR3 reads CASSRQDGTQYF. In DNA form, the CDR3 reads TGTGCCAGCTCACGTCAGGACGGTACGCAGTATTTT.

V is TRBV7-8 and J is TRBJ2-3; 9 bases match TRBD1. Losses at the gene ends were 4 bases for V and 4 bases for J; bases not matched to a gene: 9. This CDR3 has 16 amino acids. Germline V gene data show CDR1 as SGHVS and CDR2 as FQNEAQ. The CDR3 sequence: CASSYSTGGFPDTQYF. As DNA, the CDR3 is TGTGCCAGCAGCTACTCGACAGGGGGATTCCCAGATACGCAGTATTTT. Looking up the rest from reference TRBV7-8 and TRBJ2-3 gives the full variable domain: GAGVSQSPRYKVAKRGQDVALRCDPISGHVSLFWYQQALGQGPEFLTYFQNEAQLDKSGLPSDRFFAERPEGSVSTLKIQRTQQEDSAVYLCASSYSTGGFPDTQYFGPGTRLTVL.

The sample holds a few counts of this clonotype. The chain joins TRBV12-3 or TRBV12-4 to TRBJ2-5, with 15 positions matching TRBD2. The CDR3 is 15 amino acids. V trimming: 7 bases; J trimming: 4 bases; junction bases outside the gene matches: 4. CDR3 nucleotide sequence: TGTGCCAGCACCTCGGGACTAGCGGGAGGAGAGACCCAGTACTTC. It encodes CASTSGLAGGETQYF.

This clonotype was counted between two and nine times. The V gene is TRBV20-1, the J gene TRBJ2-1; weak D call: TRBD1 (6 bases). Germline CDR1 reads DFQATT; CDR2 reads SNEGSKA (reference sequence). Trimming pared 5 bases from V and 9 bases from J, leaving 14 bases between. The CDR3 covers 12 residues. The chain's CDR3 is CSASGTKVEQFF. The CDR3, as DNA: TGCAGTGCTTCCGGGACAAAGGTTGAGCAGTTCTTC.

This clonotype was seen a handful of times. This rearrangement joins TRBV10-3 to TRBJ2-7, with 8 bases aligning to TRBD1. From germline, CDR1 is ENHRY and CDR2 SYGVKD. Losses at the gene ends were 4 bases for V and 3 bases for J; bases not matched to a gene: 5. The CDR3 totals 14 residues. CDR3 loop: CAISVPGQDYEQYF. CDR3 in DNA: TGTGCCATCAGTGTGCCGGGACAGGACTACGAGCAGTACTTC.

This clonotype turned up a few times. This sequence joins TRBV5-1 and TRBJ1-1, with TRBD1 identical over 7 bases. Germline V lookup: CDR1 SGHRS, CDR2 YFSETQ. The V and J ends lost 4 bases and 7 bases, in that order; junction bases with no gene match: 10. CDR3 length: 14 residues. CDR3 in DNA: TGCGCCAGCAGCGAAGGAGGAGGGACAGATGAAGCTTTCTTT. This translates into CASSEGGGTDEAFF.

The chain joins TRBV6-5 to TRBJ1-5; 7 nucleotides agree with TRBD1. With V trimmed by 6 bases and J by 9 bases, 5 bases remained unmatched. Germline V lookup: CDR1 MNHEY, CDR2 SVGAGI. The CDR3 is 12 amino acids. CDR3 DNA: TGTGCCAGCAGGAGTTCAGGGGGGCCCCAGCATTTT. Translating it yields CASRSSGGPQHF.

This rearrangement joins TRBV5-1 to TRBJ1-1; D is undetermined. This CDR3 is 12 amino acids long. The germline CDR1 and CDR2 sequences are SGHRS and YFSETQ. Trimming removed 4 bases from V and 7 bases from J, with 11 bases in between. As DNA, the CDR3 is TGCGCCAGCAGCAAAAACAGCCTTGAAGCTTTCTTT. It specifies CASSKNSLEAFF.

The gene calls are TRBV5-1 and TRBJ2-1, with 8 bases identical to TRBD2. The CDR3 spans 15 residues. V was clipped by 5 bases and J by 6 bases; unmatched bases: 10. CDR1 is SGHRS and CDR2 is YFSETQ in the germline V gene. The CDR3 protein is CASSPGTSQGNEQFF. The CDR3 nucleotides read TGCGCCAGCAGTCCCGGGACTAGTCAAGGCAATGAGCAGTTCTTC. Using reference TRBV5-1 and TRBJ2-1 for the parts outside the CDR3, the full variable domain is KAGVTQTPRYLIKTRGQQVTLSCSPISGHRSVSWYQQTPGQGLQFLFEYFSETQRNKGNFPGRFSGRQFSNSRSEMNVSTLELGDSALYLCASSPGTSQGNEQFFGPGTRLTVL.

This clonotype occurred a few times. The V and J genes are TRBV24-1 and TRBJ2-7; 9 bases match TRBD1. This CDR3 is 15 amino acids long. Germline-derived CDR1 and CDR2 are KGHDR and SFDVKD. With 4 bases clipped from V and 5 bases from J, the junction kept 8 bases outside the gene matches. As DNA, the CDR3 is TGTGCCACCAGTGAATCGGGACAGGGAGTCCACGAGCAGTACTTC. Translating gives CATSESGQGVHEQYF.

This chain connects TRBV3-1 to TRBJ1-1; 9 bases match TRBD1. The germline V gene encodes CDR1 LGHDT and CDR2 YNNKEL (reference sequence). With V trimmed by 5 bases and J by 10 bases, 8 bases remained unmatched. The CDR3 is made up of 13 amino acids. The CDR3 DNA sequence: TGTGCCAGCAGCACTACAGGGGGCAAAGGAGCTTTCTTT. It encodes CASSTTGGKGAFF.

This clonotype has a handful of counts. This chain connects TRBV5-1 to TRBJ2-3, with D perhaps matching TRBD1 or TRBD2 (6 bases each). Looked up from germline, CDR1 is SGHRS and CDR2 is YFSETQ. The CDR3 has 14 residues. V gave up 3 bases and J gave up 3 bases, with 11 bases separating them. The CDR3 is CASSWSGATDTQYF. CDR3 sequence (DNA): TGCGCCAGCAGCTGGTCGGGGGCAACAGATACGCAGTATTTT.